This entry is about one T cell receptor (beta chain). Its binding antigen is unknown. It has no much larger one-base neighbor in the sample; base qualities were not kept. Donors were healthy HIV-negative adults with no recently reported acute infections or vaccinations. All donors were Caucasian adults living in Nashville, Tennessee, USA. Magnetic negative selection was used to enrich CD4+ T cells, after which naive cells were positively selected on CD45RA and the negative fraction became the memory subset. Blood was collected by leukapheresis, and PBMCs were isolated by Ficoll-Histopaque density gradient centrifugation and then cryopreserved in liquid nitrogen vapor phase. Purity and quantity of every magnetically sorted T cell population were checked by analytical flow cytometry. Genomic DNA was isolated from every sorted fraction and measured by UV absorbance on a Nanodrop 2000c. V was cut back by 4 bases and J by 8 bases, leaving a gap of 15 bases between them. The germline V gene sets CDR1 to MDHEN and CDR2 to SYDVKM. From cysteine to phenylalanine, the CDR3 is 14 amino acids long. The DNA shown is the 42-base CDR3, in frame from base 1.

The data were obtained in a study of shared clonotypes between healthy human individuals (dated by TCRdb to the early 2020s). Concerning the study at large: The cohort comprised a couple of women and a few men aged 18 to 49 years. Per donor, three plates each were used for CD4 naive and CD4 memory, two for CD8 naive, and one for CD8 memory. To estimate repertoire size and how much clonotypes are shared between individuals, the study performed deep sequencing of blood TCR repertoires from roughly five healthy adults. To increase sequencing depth and limit assay-specific biases, TCR repertoire library preparation and sequencing were carried out by different laboratories using diverse techniques. Per donor, leukapheresis produced somewhere between about 0.94 and 9.5 billion PBMCs.

Overall study outcomes, separate from this receptor: When a few donors were compared, the shared fraction of clonotypes was around 5% for naive CD4, approximately 3.5% for naive CD8, more than 2% for memory CD4, and 0.4% for memory CD8. Pairwise subsampling indicated that sequencing depth was expected to affect the degree of clonotype sharing among donors. Estimated clonotype richness was generally larger for naive than for memory subsets. Rarefaction of sorted-subset datasets indicated incomplete sequencing despite the large sequencing depth. Sampling was restricted to blood, and TCR repertoires in tissue are likely to differ from TCR repertoires in blood. The genetic and exposure-history diversity represented was limited by the small number of donors. Compared with non-shared clonotypes, the clonotypes found in all four sorted-subset donors had higher generation probabilities.

TCR CDR3 regions were amplified from genomic DNA by multiplex PCR using the deep immunoSEQ assay. Genomic DNA extracted from each cell subset was distributed evenly over all wells of several immunoSEQ 96-well plates, and each plate served as one replicate. For sorted subsets, each replicate PCR was loaded with approximately 200 ng genomic DNA, equivalent to about 30,000 T cell genomes. Purified libraries were quantified with a Qubit 3.0 fluorometer, sized on a Bioanalyzer 2100, and re-quantified with the KAPA Library Quantification kit. Every immunoSEQ 96-well plate was sequenced on a dedicated single-read 150-cycle Illumina NextSeq 550 flow cell. In the original analysis: Because the immunoSEQ output included only junctional sequences and no quality scores, the filtering could not be the same as the filtering used for full-length reads. Sequences were annotated with PyIR, a Python wrapper for IgBLAST v1.9, and V/J genes and CDR3 were assigned using IMGT germline references. Reads were filtered out if the reads had weak V/J assignments (E-value above 1e-6), no CDR3, stop codons, out-of-frame junctions, or ambiguous translated residues. A V3J clonotype was defined by an identical inferred V gene, J gene, and CDR3 amino acid sequence. The percentage overlap between two repertoires was calculated by dividing the number of shared unique clonotypes by the size of the smaller repertoire. RTK rarefaction, the Chao1 estimator, and Recon v2.1 estimates of unobserved clonotypes were used to assess repertoire richness. For all TCRbeta clonotypes obtained by the gDNA method from a handful of donors, generation probabilities were computed with OLGA. Held by TCRdb, this immuneACCESS table contains in-frame sequences only and omits some clones. Under half of the omission traces to an unresolved V gene where checked; the cause of the rest is unknown. The V and J calls and clone size are taken from that table; D and trimming were inferred from the DNA. This sample holds about 960,000 clones; 70% to 85% were observed only once. Approximately 1.5% of the sample belongs to the ten largest clones.

This receptor was identified in a man aged 18 to 29 in good health. Source material: memory CD4+ T cells sorted from blood. Explained via the paper, the cell subset or site label denotes: CD45RA-negative fraction. Recombination linked TRBV28 to TRBJ1-5, with no D gene named confidently. The sequenced DNA: TGTGCCAGCAGTTCCCTAATACCCAGAGAGCCCCAGCATTTT. Its protein product is CASSSLIPREPQHF. Extended through the reference TRBV28 and TRBJ1-5 proteins, this CDR3 yields the full variable domain: DVKVTQSSRYLVKRTGEKVFLECVQDMDHENMFWYRQDPGLGLRLIYFSYDVKMKEKGDIPEGYSVSREKKERFSLILESASTNQTSMYLCASSSLIPREPQHFGDGTRLSIL.